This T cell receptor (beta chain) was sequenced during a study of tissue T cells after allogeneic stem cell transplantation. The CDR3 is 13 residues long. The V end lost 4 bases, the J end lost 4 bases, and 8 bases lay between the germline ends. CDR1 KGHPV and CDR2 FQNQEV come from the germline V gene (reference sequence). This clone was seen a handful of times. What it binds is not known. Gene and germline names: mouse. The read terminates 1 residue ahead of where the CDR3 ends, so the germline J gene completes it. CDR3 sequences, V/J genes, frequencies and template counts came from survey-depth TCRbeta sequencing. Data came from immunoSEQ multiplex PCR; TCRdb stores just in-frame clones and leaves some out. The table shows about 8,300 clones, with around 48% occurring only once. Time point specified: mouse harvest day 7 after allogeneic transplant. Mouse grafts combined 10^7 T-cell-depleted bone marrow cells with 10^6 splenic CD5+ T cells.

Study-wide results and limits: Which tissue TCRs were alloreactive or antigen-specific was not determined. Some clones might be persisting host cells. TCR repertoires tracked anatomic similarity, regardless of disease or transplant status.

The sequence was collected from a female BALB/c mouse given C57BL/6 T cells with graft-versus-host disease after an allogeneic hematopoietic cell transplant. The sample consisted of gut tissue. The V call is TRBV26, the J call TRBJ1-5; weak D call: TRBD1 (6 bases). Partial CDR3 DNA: TGTGCCAGCAGTCCGGGACAAAACCAGGCTCCGCTT. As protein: CASSPGQNQAPL. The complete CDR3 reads CASSPGQNQAPLF.